Presented here are 8 T cell receptor beta chains from one specimen sequenced in a study of T-cell reconstitution after alpha-beta-depleted transplantation in children. Library preparation (for TCRbeta) was performed with unique molecular identifiers. TCRdb re-analysed the PCR reads in MiXCR, keeping a single row per CDR3 protein. Of approximately 500,000 distinct CDR3 sequences listed, around 27% are singletons. The material sequenced was PBMCs, taken before TCRalphabeta/CD19-depleted stem cell transplant. These receptors all come from a boy less than two years old with Wiskott-Aldrich syndrome, due to receive a stem cell transplant.

A single count supports this clonotype. The V and J genes are TRBV20-1 and TRBJ1-1; maybe TRBD1 (5 bases). CDR3 size: 12 residues. The ends were cut back, 3 bases at V and 6 bases at J, with 11 bases in the middle. From germline, CDR1 is DFQATT and CDR2 SNEGSKA (reference sequence). The DNA of the CDR3 is TGCAGTGCTAGGTATGGGGGATCTGAAGCTTTCTTT. Translation gives CSARYGGSEAFF.

This clonotype was counted between two and nine times. The CDR3 nucleotides read TGCAGTGCGAGGACTCAGGGGACTGAAGCTTTCTTT. It is translated as CSARTQGTEAFF. The chain is built from TRBV20-1 and TRBJ1-1, with D tentatively TRBD1 (6 bases). The CDR3 totals 12 residues. Germline CDR1 and CDR2: DFQATT and SNEGSKA (reference sequence). The ends were cut back, 6 bases at V and 5 bases at J, with 13 bases in the middle.

This clonotype was picked up one time. The gene calls are TRBV6-5 and TRBJ1-3; perhaps TRBD1 as D (5 bases). V lost 0 bases and J lost 0, with 9 bases in between. This CDR3 is 16 amino acids long. Germline assignment: CDR1 MNHEY and CDR2 SVGAGI. For the CDR3, the DNA is TGTGCCAGCAGTTACTCGAGGGGCAGCTCTGGAAACACCATATATTTT. Translation: CASSYSRGSSGNTIYF.

The chain employs TRBV9 and TRBJ2-3; D remains unclear. The CDR3 extends over 16 amino acids. V was pared by 0 bases and J by 5 bases, with 16 bases between. Germline V CDR1 and CDR2: SGDLS, YYNGEE. The CDR3 DNA sequence: TGTGCCAGCAGCGTAGATCACGGAACCCTCGGAGATACGCAGTATTTT. Its protein is CASSVDHGTLGDTQYF.

The genes are TRBV7-8 and TRBJ2-5; 7 nucleotides match TRBD2. The CDR3 has 14 residues. V lost 6 bases to trimming and J lost 4 bases; unmatched junction nucleotides: 8. CDR1 is SGHVS and CDR2 is FQNEAQ in the germline V gene. CDR3 DNA: TGTGCCAGCAGGGACCTCTCGGGGGGAGAGACCCAGTACTTC. Translating it yields CASRDLSGGETQYF.

The genes are TRBV5-1 and TRBJ2-7, with 7 bases fitting TRBD2. The CDR3 spans 16 residues. With 0 bases clipped from V and 4 bases from J, the junction kept 10 bases outside the gene matches. Germline V gives CDR1 SGHRS, CDR2 YFSETQ. The CDR3 DNA follows: TGCGCCAGCAGCTTGGGGGCCGGAGCGGGAAGGTACGAGCAGTACTTC. Protein: CASSLGAGAGRYEQYF.

This clonotype appeared once. The V and J genes are TRBV5-6 and TRBJ1-2, with D possibly matching TRBD1 (6 bases). The CDR3 is 15 residues long. Germline V gene data show CDR1 as SGHDT and CDR2 as YYEEEE. Trimming left V 0 bases short and J 4 bases short, with 13 bases between. The chain's CDR3 is CASSLEGRGTYGYTF. In nucleotides, the CDR3 is TGTGCCAGCAGCTTGGAGGGCAGGGGAACCTATGGCTACACCTTC.

The chain employs TRBV5-1 and TRBJ2-1; D may correspond to TRBD1 or TRBD2 (5 bases each). V shed 4 bases and J shed 4 bases, with 15 bases lying between them. CDR3 length: 15 residues. Germline CDR1 and CDR2: SGHRS and YFSETQ. CDR3 in DNA: TGCGCCAGCAGCGTCAGGGACGGCACTTACAATGAGCAGTTCTTC. Protein product: CASSVRDGTYNEQFF.